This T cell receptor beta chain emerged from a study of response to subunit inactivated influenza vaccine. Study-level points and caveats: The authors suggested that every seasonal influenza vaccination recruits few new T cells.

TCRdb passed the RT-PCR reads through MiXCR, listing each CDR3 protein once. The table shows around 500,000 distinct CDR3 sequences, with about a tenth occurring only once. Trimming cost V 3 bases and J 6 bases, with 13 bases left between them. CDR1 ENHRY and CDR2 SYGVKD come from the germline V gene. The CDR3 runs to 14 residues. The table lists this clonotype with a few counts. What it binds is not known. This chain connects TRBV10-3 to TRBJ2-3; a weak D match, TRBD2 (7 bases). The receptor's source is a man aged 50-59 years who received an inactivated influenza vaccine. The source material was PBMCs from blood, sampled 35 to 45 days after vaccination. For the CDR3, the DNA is TGTGCCATCAGTGACGCGGGGGCCACCGATACGCAGTATTTT. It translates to CAISDAGATDTQYF.